Each of the 17 T cell receptor beta chains below was sequenced from the same sample in a study of blood T cell repertoires in COVID-19. Sequencing used immunoSEQ multiplex PCR; TCRdb keeps in-frame clones, though not all of them. The sample carries about 77,000 clones, 90% recorded once. The specimen sequenced was peripheral blood. Receptors were obtained from an elderly woman with active or convalescent COVID-19.

The V and J genes are TRBV9 and TRBJ2-1; D possibly corresponds to TRBD2 (5 bases). V lost 1 base and J 7 bases, leaving 15 bases between the germline ends. The CDR3 covers 15 residues. CDR1 and CDR2 from the germline V gene are SGDLS and YYNGEE. This CDR3 is CASSVTSASLNEQFF. The CDR3 bases are TGTGCCAGCAGCGTAACCTCCGCTAGCTTGAATGAGCAGTTCTTC.

This rearrangement joins TRBV27 to TRBJ2-7, with 9 bases that match TRBD1. The CDR3 extends over 16 amino acids. Trimming removed 5 bases from V and 7 bases from J; junction bases left unmatched: 15. Germline CDR1 reads MNHEY; CDR2 reads SMNVEV (reference sequence). The CDR3 loop is CASSGGGTGTRWEQYF. CDR3 coding DNA: TGTGCCAGCAGTGGGGGCGGGACAGGGACCAGGTGGGAGCAGTACTTC.

This chain joins TRBV7-9 and TRBJ1-4, with D possibly being TRBD1 (5 bases). CDR3 size: 17 residues. Germline V gene lookup returns CDR1 SEHNR and CDR2 FQNEAQ (reference sequence). Trimming cost V 2 bases and J 4 bases, with 17 bases left between them. CDR3 region: CASSLSISRGDNEKLFF. DNA for the CDR3: TGTGCCAGCAGCTTATCTATCAGCCGGGGGGATAATGAAAAACTGTTTTTT.

This rearrangement joins TRBV14 to TRBJ2-1, with TRBD1 matching over 7 bases. Germline assignment: CDR1 SGHDN and CDR2 FVKESK. The CDR3 contains 16 residues. The V and J ends lost 0 bases and 1 base, in that order; junction bases with no gene match: 3. CDR3 bases: TGTGCCAGCAGCCAAGAGCCAGGGGGATCCTACAATGAGCAGTTCTTC. Translated: CASSQEPGGSYNEQFF. The whole variable domain, filled in from reference TRBV14 and TRBJ2-1, reads EAGVTQFPSHSVIEKGQTVTLRCDPISGHDNLYWYRRVMGKEIKFLLHFVKESKQDESGMPNNRFLAERTGGTYSTLKVQPAELEDSGVYFCASSQEPGGSYNEQFFGPGTRLTVL.

The chain joins TRBV6-5 to TRBJ1-3, with 9 bases fitting TRBD1. Trimming removed 6 bases from V and 2 bases from J; junction bases left unmatched: 5. There are 15 residues in the CDR3. Germline assignment: CDR1 MNHEY and CDR2 SVGAGI. Here the CDR3 DNA reads TGTGCCAGCAGAACCGGACAGGGGACTGGAAACACCATATATTTT. Protein: CASRTGQGTGNTIYF.

The chain employs TRBV7-2 and TRBJ2-5, with 9 nucleotides matching TRBD2. Germline CDR1 is SGHTA and CDR2 is FQGNSA. The V and J ends lost 5 bases and 4 bases, in that order; junction bases with no gene match: 11. This CDR3 spans 16 amino acids. CDR3 in amino acids: CASSPSVGSGGETQYF. CDR3 DNA sequence: TGTGCCAGCAGCCCTAGCGTAGGTAGCGGGGGAGAGACCCAGTACTTC.

The chain uses TRBV24-1 and TRBJ1-1; D not certain. This CDR3 spans 11 amino acids. Trimming stripped 7 bases from V and 1 base from J, with 3 bases between. Per germline, CDR1 KGHDR and CDR2 SFDVKD. For the CDR3, the DNA is TGTGCCACCAGCTCGAACACTGAAGCTTTCTTT. This gives the protein CATSSNTEAFF.

This clone has just one count. The V and J genes are TRBV28 and TRBJ2-7; 8 bases match TRBD1. Germline lookup yields CDR1 MDHEN and CDR2 SYDVKM. The CDR3 totals 15 residues. V shed 8 bases, J shed 3 bases, and the junction held 12 bases outside the gene matches. This CDR3 is CASGSPGQVYYEQYF. The DNA of the CDR3 is TGTGCCAGCGGATCACCGGGACAGGTGTACTACGAGCAGTACTTC.

This rearrangement joins TRBV19 to TRBJ2-1; 7 nucleotides line up with TRBD2. The CDR3 runs to 16 residues. Germline V gene lookup returns CDR1 LNHDA and CDR2 SQIVND (reference sequence). Losses at the gene ends were 5 bases for V and 2 bases for J; bases not matched to a gene: 9. The CDR3 coding sequence is TGTGCCAGTAGTCCCCGGCCTAGCGGACCCTACAATGAGCAGTTCTTC. Its protein product is CASSPRPSGPYNEQFF.

V and J are TRBV7-2 and TRBJ2-3, with 13 bases lining up with TRBD2. CDR1 is SGHTA, CDR2 FQGNSA, per germline. The ends lost 2 bases at V and 5 bases at J; junction bases unmatched: 4. The CDR3 is 16 amino acids. The CDR3 sequence: CASSLTLAGGQDTQYF. The CDR3, as DNA: TGTGCCAGCAGCTTAACACTAGCGGGGGGGCAAGATACGCAGTATTTT.

The chain joins TRBV7-2 to TRBJ2-7; 7 positions agree with TRBD1. The germline gives CDR1 SGHTA, CDR2 FQGNSA. The CDR3 length is 15 residues. V lost 2 bases to trimming and J lost 6 bases; unmatched junction nucleotides: 10. CDR3 region: CASSLPYDRVGEQYF. In DNA, the CDR3 is TGTGCCAGCAGCTTACCCTATGACAGGGTAGGCGAGCAGTACTTC.

The chain couples TRBV6-6 to TRBJ1-3, with D tentatively TRBD1 (6 bases). Trimming took off 5 bases at V and 0 bases at J, with 14 bases between the two ends. CDR1 is MNHNY, CDR2 SVGAGI, per germline (reference sequence). The CDR3 is 16 residues long. Here the CDR3 reads CASSRPQDSSGNTIYF. As DNA, the CDR3 is TGTGCCAGCAGTCGACCTCAGGACAGCTCTGGAAACACCATATATTTT.

The chain is built from TRBV7-2 and TRBJ1-4; a possible D gene is TRBD1 (6 bases). Germline loops: CDR1 SGHTA, CDR2 FQGNSA. The CDR3 contains 14 residues. V was shortened by 5 bases and J by 4 bases, with 11 bases between the two germline ends. Here the CDR3 reads CASSQGLLNEKLFF. The CDR3 DNA reads TGTGCCAGCAGCCAGGGGCTGCTTAATGAAAAACTGTTTTTT.

The rearrangement uses TRBV9 and TRBJ1-1; D ambiguous. The germline V gene has CDR1 SGDLS and CDR2 YYNGEE. The V gene lost 0 bases and the J gene lost 7 bases, with 13 bases spanning the gap. The CDR3 contains 14 residues. The CDR3 is CASSVDAGTIEAFF. The CDR3 region has the DNA TGTGCCAGCAGCGTAGACGCGGGCACAATTGAAGCTTTCTTT.

This clone appeared a few times. This sequence joins TRBV19 and TRBJ2-7; TRBD1 might be the D (7 bases). V lost 7 bases and J 6 bases, leaving 16 bases between the germline ends. The CDR3 runs 13 residues. Germline assignment: CDR1 LNHDA and CDR2 SQIVND (reference sequence). The chain's CDR3 is CASTGQGEAEQYF. In nucleotides, the CDR3 is TGTGCCAGTACCGGCCAGGGGGAGGCCGAGCAGTACTTC.

The J gene is TRBJ1-1, the V gene TRBV18; 8 bases are a match to TRBD1. J lost 6 bases, V lost 2 bases, and 5 bases had no gene match. CDR1 and CDR2 from the germline V gene are KGHSH and LQKENI. The CDR3 runs 14 residues. CDR3 in amino acids: CASSPVLQGAEAFF. CDR3 nucleotide sequence: TGTGCCAGCTCACCAGTCTTACAGGGGGCTGAAGCTTTCTTT.

The chain links TRBV12-3 or TRBV12-4 to TRBJ1-5; the D gene is possibly TRBD1 (6 bases). V lost 6 bases, J lost 4 bases, and 10 bases lay in between. The CDR3 has 13 amino acids. As DNA, the CDR3 is TGTGCCAGCAGGGCGGGGGCAAATCAGCCCCAGCATTTT. As protein: CASRAGANQPQHF.